These T cell receptor beta chains were read from a single sample in a study of T cell responses to AZD1222 COVID-19 vaccine. The repertoire was sequenced with immunoSEQ multiplex PCR; TCRdb's copy has only in-frame clones and lacks some. The sample has 100,000 or so clones; about 86% are singletons. Sample: peripheral blood, taken on day 0 of AZD1222 vaccination. These receptors were obtained from an adult in good health. The CDR3 runs from the conserved cysteine through the conserved F or W. The D gene is left open where the match is weak. Clone size appears in some rows only: once, few, many, or a class for an expanded clone.

D: TRBD2; size: .; V: TRBV7-9; J: TRBJ2-1; DNA: TGTGCCAGCAGCTCCCGAAGCGGGAGGAAGGATGAGCAGTTCTTC; CDR3: CASSSRSGRKDEQFF
D: TRBD1; size: .; V: TRBV19; J: TRBJ2-7; DNA: TGTGCCAGTAGTAAGGCAGGGGGCTCAAACTCCTACGAGCAGTACTTC; CDR3: CASSKAGGSNSYEQYF
D: .; size: once; V: TRBV7-2; J: TRBJ1-1; DNA: TGTGCCAGCAGCACAAACGGGGGGGCTGGCACTGAAGCTTTCTTT; CDR3: CASSTNGGAGTEAFF
D: .; size: .; V: TRBV28; J: TRBJ1-5; DNA: TGTGCCAGCAGTCCGGGACAATATAGCAATCAGCCCCAGCATTTT; CDR3: CASSPGQYSNQPQHF
D: .; size: .; V: TRBV14; J: TRBJ1-5; DNA: TGTGCCAGCAGCCAACGAGACAGGACAGATAGCAATCAGCCCCAGCATTTT; CDR3: CASSQRDRTDSNQPQHF
D: .; size: many; V: TRBV7-2; J: TRBJ1-2; DNA: TGTGCCAGCAGCCCGCTGGACTATGGCTACACCTTC; CDR3: CASSPLDYGYTF
D: .; size: .; V: TRBV5-1; J: TRBJ1-1; DNA: TGCGCCAGCAGCTCGACACTCATGAACACTGAAGCTTTCTTT; CDR3: CASSSTLMNTEAFF
D: .; size: .; V: TRBV28; J: TRBJ2-2; DNA: TGTGCCAGCAGCCGACAGGCGACCGGGGAGCTGTTTTTT; CDR3: CASSRQATGELFF
D: TRBD2; size: .; V: TRBV7-9; J: TRBJ2-7; DNA: TGTGCCAGCAGCCCTAGCGGGGGTTGGGCCACCTACGAGCAGTACTTC; CDR3: CASSPSGGWATYEQYF
D: .; size: few; V: TRBV19; J: TRBJ1-1; DNA: TGTGCCAGTAGCCAAAACAGACACACTGAAGCTTTCTTT; CDR3: CASSQNRHTEAFF
D: TRBD1; size: .; V: TRBV7-9; J: TRBJ2-2; DNA: TGTGCCAGCAGCTTAGCAGGGGGCAACACCGGGGAGCTGTTTTTT; CDR3: CASSLAGGNTGELFF
D: .; size: .; V: TRBV7-3; J: TRBJ2-3; DNA: TGTGCCAGCAGCGTCCGACTAGTAACTAGCACAGATACGCAGTATTTT; CDR3: CASSVRLVTSTDTQYF
D: .; size: .; V: TRBV29-1; J: TRBJ1-2; DNA: TGCAGCGTACAGGTTTACTATGGCTACACCTTC; CDR3: CSVQVYYGYTF
D: TRBD2; size: .; V: TRBV27; J: TRBJ2-7; DNA: TGTGCCAGCAGTTCGGGGCTAGCGGGAGGTTCAGGGGAGCAGTACTTC; CDR3: CASSSGLAGGSGEQYF
D: TRBD1; size: few; V: TRBV7-8; J: TRBJ1-3; DNA: TGTGCCACGGCCAGGGGGGCTGGAAACACCATATATTTT; CDR3: CATARGAGNTIYF
D: TRBD1; size: once; V: TRBV15; J: TRBJ2-5; DNA: TGTGCCACCAGCAGAGAGGGACAGGGGATCGAGACCCAGTACTTC; CDR3: CATSREGQGIETQYF
D: .; size: .; V: TRBV7-8; J: TRBJ1-3; DNA: TGTGCCAGCAGCAAACGGACCCTCCGGGGCCCGAGCAACTCTGGAAACACCATATATTTT; CDR3: CASSKRTLRGPSNSGNTIYF
D: .; size: .; V: TRBV28; J: TRBJ2-2; DNA: TGTGCCAGCAGCCCCCCGGCGGGCACCGGGGAGCTGTTTTTT; CDR3: CASSPPAGTGELFF
D: .; size: .; V: TRBV18; J: TRBJ1-1; DNA: TGTGCCAGCTCACCAGGTTTTAAGGGTGAAGCTTTCTTT; CDR3: CASSPGFKGEAFF
D: .; size: .; V: TRBV5-6; J: TRBJ1-2; DNA: TGTGCCAGCAGCTTGGCCGGCCCCAGTTCCTATGGCTACACCTTC; CDR3: CASSLAGPSSYGYTF
D: TRBD1; size: .; V: TRBV9; J: TRBJ1-1; DNA: TGTGCCAGCAGCGGTGGGACAGGGGGGAATACTGAAGCTTTCTTT; CDR3: CASSGGTGGNTEAFF
D: TRBD2; size: .; V: TRBV4-2; J: TRBJ2-3; DNA: TGTGCCAGCAGCCAAGATCGGGCTAGCGGAAGCACAGATACGCAGTATTTT; CDR3: CASSQDRASGSTDTQYF
D: .; size: few; V: TRBV27; J: TRBJ2-7; DNA: TGTGCCAGCACCCTTCGGACAGTTTTGCCCTACGAGCAGTACTTC; CDR3: CASTLRTVLPYEQYF
D: .; size: .; V: TRBV4-3; J: TRBJ1-5; DNA: TGCGCCAGCAGCCAAGATCGGGGGTATGAGCCCCAGCATTTT; CDR3: CASSQDRGYEPQHF
D: .; size: .; V: TRBV5-1; J: TRBJ2-1; DNA: TGCGCCAGCAACACGGACTCAAACAATGAGCAGTTCTTC; CDR3: CASNTDSNNEQFF
D: TRBD1; size: .; V: TRBV12-3/TRBV12-4; J: TRBJ1-3; DNA: TGTGCCAGCACGGCCAGGGGGGGAACCACCATATATTTT; CDR3: CASTARGGTTIYF
D: .; size: once; V: TRBV12-2; J: TRBJ1-2; DNA: TGTGCAAGTCGCCGTAGCCAGCGCGGGCGTGGCTACACCTTC; CDR3: CASRRSQRGRGYTF
D: .; size: .; V: TRBV7-3; J: TRBJ1-1; DNA: TGTGCCAGCAGCCGCAACGGGGGAGGGACTGAAGCTTTCTTT; CDR3: CASSRNGGGTEAFF
D: TRBD1; size: .; V: TRBV3-1/TRBV3-2; J: TRBJ2-5; DNA: TGTGCCAGCAGCCAAGAGGGGACAGGGGTGGGAGAGACCCAGTACTTC; CDR3: CASSQEGTGVGETQYF
D: .; size: .; V: TRBV20-1; J: TRBJ1-4; DNA: TGCAGTGCTAGAGTTGGTGAAAAACTGTTTTTT; CDR3: CSARVGEKLFF
D: TRBD1; size: .; V: TRBV28; J: TRBJ1-5; DNA: TGTGCCAGCAGTCTGGGACAGGGGAGCAATCAGCCCCAGCATTTT; CDR3: CASSLGQGSNQPQHF
D: .; size: once; V: TRBV28; J: TRBJ1-2; DNA: TGTGCCAGCAGTTTGGGGACGGGCTTTAGGTATGGCTACACCTTC; CDR3: CASSLGTGFRYGYTF
D: TRBD1; size: .; V: TRBV4-1; J: TRBJ1-3; DNA: TGCGCCAGCAGCGAGGGACAGGGGGCGCTCGGAAACACCATATATTTT; CDR3: CASSEGQGALGNTIYF
D: TRBD1; size: .; V: TRBV5-1; J: TRBJ1-6; DNA: TGCGCCAGCAGCTTCAACCTGGACAGGGGAAGTTCACCCCTCCACTTT; CDR3: CASSFNLDRGSSPLHF
D: TRBD1; size: .; V: TRBV6-5; J: TRBJ2-7; DNA: TGTGCCAGCAGTTCCCCCGGACAGGTGTACTACGAGCAGTACTTC; CDR3: CASSSPGQVYYEQYF
D: TRBD1; size: .; V: TRBV2; J: TRBJ1-5; DNA: TGTGCCAGCAGTGGCGGGGACAGGGGCCTCCATTTCCCCTATAGCAATCAGCCCCAGCATTTT; CDR3: CASSGGDRGLHFPYSNQPQHF
D: .; size: few; V: TRBV6-2/TRBV6-3; J: TRBJ1-1; DNA: TGTGCCAGCAGTACGACAGGCGGGGGCACTGAAGCTTTCTTT; CDR3: CASSTTGGGTEAFF
D: .; size: .; V: TRBV30; J: TRBJ1-5; DNA: TGTGCCTGGGACTTTGGCGGTGGCGATCAGCCCCAGCATTTT; CDR3: CAWDFGGGDQPQHF